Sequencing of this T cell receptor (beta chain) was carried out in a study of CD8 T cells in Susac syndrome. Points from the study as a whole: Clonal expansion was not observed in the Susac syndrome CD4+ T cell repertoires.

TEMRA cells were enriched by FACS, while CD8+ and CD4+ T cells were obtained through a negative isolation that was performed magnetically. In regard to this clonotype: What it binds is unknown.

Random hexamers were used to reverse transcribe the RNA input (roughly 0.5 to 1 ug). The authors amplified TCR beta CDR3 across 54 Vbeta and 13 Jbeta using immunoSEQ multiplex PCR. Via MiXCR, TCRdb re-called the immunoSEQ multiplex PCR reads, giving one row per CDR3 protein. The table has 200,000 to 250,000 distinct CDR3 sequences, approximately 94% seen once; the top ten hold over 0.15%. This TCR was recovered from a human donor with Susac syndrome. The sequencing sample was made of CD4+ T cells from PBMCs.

CDR3 DNA sequence: TGTGCCAGCAGTTTTTCAGGGACGGGGGGCTACACCTTC. As protein: CASSFSGTGGYTF. The chain uses TRBV27 and TRBJ1-2; D might be TRBD1 (5 bases). This CDR3 has 13 residues. With 3 bases removed from V and 8 bases from J, the gap between germline ends came to 13 bases. Germline loops: CDR1 MNHEY, CDR2 SMNVEV (reference sequence).